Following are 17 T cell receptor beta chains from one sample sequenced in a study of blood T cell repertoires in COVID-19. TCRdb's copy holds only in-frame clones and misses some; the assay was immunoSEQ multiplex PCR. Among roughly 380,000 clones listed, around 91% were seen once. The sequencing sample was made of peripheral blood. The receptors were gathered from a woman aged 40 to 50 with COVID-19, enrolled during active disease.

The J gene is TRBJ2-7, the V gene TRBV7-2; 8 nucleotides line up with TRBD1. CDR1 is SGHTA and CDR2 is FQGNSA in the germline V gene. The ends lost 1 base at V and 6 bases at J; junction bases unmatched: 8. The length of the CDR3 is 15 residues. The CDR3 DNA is TGTGCCAGCAGCTTAGTCGGAGGACAGGGTTCCGAGCAGTACTTC. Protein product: CASSLVGGQGSEQYF.

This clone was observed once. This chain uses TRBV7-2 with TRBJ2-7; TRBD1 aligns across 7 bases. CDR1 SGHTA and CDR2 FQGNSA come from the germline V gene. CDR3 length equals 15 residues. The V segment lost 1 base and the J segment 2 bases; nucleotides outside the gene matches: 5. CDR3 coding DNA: TGTGCCAGCAGCTTAGTTGGGACAGCTACCTACGAGCAGTACTTC. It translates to CASSLVGTATYEQYF.

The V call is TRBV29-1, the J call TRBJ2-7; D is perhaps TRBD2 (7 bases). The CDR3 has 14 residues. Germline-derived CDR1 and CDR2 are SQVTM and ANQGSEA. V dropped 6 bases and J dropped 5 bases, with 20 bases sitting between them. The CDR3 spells CSVTSKGGRDEQYF. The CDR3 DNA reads TGCAGCGTAACCTCCAAGGGGGGGCGCGACGAGCAGTACTTC.

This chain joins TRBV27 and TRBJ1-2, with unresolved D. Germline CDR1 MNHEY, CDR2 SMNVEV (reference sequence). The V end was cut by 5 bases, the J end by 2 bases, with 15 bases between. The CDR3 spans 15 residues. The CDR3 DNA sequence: TGTGCCAGCAGTCCATTACCTGAGCCGAACTATGGCTACACCTTC. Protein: CASSPLPEPNYGYTF.

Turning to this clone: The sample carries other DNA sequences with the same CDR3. The CDR3 reads CSVGQGNNQPQHF. CDR3 DNA: TGCAGCGTTGGACAGGGGAACAATCAGCCCCAGCATTTT. This chain connects TRBV29-1 to TRBJ1-5, with TRBD1 matching 8 bases. Germline V CDR1 and CDR2: SQVTM, ANQGSEA. J was trimmed by 3 bases and V by 4 bases; bases with no gene match: 2. This CDR3 has 13 residues.

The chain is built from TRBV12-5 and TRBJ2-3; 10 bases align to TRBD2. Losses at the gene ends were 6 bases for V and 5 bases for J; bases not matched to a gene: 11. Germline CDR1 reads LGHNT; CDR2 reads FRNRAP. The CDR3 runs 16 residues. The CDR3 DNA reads TGTGCTAGTGGCCTGACAAGCAGACTAGCGGGAGATACGCAGTATTTT. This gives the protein CASGLTSRLAGDTQYF.

In nucleotides, the CDR3 is TGCGCCAGCAGCTTGGCCCCGGGACAGGGGGCGGATGGCTACACCTTC. Its protein product is CASSLAPGQGADGYTF. The chain couples TRBV5-1 to TRBJ1-2; 12 bases match TRBD1. V shed 0 bases and J 6 bases; nucleotides not matched to a gene: 6. The CDR3 has 16 amino acids. Germline CDR1 SGHRS, CDR2 YFSETQ.

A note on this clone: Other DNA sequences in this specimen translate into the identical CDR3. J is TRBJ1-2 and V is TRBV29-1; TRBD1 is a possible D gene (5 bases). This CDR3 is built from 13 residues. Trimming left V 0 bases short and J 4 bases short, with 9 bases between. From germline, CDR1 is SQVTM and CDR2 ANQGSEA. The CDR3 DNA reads TGCAGCGTTGAAGAGGCGGGGGGCTATGGCTACACCTTC. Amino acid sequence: CSVEEAGGYGYTF.

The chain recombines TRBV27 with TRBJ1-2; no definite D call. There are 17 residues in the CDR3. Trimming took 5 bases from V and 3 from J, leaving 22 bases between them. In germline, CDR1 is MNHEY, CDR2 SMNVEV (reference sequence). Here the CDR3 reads CASSARYPRLGYYGYTF. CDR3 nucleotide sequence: TGTGCCAGCAGTGCGCGTTACCCCAGACTTGGGTACTATGGCTACACCTTC.

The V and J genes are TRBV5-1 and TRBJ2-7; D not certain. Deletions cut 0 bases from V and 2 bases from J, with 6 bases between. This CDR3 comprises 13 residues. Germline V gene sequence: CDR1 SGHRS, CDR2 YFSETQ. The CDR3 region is CASSLDSTYEQYF. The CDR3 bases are TGCGCCAGCAGCTTGGACAGTACCTACGAGCAGTACTTC. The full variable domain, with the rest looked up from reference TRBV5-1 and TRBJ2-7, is KAGVTQTPRYLIKTRGQQVTLSCSPISGHRSVSWYQQTPGQGLQFLFEYFSETQRNKGNFPGRFSGRQFSNSRSEMNVSTLELGDSALYLCASSLDSTYEQYFGPGTRLTVT.

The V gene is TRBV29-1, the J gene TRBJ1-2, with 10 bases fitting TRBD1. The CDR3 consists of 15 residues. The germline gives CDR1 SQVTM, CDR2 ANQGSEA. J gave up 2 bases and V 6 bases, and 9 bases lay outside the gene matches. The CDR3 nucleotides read TGCAGCGTCGGACCCGGGGGACAGGGGAACTATGGCTACACCTTC. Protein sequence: CSVGPGGQGNYGYTF.

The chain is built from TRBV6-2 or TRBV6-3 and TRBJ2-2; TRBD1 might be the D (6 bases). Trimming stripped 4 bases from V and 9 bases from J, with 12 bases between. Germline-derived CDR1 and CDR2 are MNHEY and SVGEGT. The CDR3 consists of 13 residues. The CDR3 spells CASSFRGVWELFF. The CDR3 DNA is TGTGCCAGCAGTTTCAGGGGCGTCTGGGAGCTGTTTTTT.

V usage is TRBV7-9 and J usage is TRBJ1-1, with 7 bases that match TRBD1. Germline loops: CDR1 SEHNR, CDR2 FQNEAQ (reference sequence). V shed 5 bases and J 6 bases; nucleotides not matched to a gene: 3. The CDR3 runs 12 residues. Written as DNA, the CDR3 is TGTGCCAGCAGCCATGGGACAGCTGAAGCTTTCTTT. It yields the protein CASSHGTAEAFF.

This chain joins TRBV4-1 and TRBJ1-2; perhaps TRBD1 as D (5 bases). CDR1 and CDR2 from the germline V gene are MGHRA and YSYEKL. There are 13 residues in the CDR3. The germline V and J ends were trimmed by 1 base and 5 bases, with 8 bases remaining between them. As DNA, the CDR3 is TGCGCCAGCAGCCAAGCAAGGGGATATGGCTACACCTTC. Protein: CASSQARGYGYTF.

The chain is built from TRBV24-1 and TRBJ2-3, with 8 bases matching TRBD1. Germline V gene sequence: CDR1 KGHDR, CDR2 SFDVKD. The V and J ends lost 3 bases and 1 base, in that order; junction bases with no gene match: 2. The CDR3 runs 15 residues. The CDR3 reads CATSDPTGGTDTQYF. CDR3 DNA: TGTGCCACCAGTGATCCGACAGGGGGCACAGATACGCAGTATTTT.

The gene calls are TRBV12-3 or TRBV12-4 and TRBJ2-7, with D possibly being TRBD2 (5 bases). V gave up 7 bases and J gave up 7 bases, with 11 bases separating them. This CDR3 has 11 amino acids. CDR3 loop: CASTQAGEQYF. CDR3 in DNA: TGTGCCAGCACCCAGGCGGGTGAGCAGTACTTC.

The CDR3 protein is CASSQDHPGGGTDTQYF. The CDR3 DNA is TGCGCCAGCAGCCAAGATCATCCGGGGGGCGGCACAGATACGCAGTATTTT. V is TRBV4-3 and J is TRBJ2-3, with D perhaps matching TRBD2 (7 bases). Trimming shortened V by 0 bases and J by 1 base, and 14 bases separated the two germline ends. The CDR3 has 17 amino acids. Germline V gene data show CDR1 as LGHNA and CDR2 as YSLEER.